Described below is a single T cell receptor beta chain sequence and its context. The antigen this receptor binds is unknown. These data belong to a study of T cells expressing NK-cell markers (dated by TCRdb to 2020 to 2021). Notes on the research overall: About 8 donors provided sorted CD3+CD56+NKG2C+, CD3+CD56+NKG2C- and CD3+CD56-NKG2C+ T-cell subsets, whose TCR beta-chain repertoires were profiled. Among the eight sequenced donors, seven were HCMV-seropositive and one was HCMV-seronegative. The study sequenced eight donors, all healthy volunteers chosen at random: three men and five women. Sequencing of the libraries produced 2 x 150 bp reads on Illumina HiSeq 2000/2500, MiSeq or NextSeq.

Overall study results and their limits: In 6 or 7 donors, the dominant CD3+CD56+NKG2C+ clonotypes ranked among the top 10 CD8+ clonotypes, making up about 1.0-8% of CD8+ T cells. Those dominant clonotypes were again the most abundant among CD3+CD56-NKG2C+ cells in a few donors, at about 25-60.1%. It remained unclear whether the expanded NKG2C-expressing T cell clones were specific for HCMV antigens.

HCMV serostatus was determined by detecting HCMV-specific IgG in serum with a commercial ELISA kit. Peripheral blood mononuclear cells were isolated from blood by Ficoll density gradient centrifugation. CDR1 and CDR2 are drawn from the germline V gene (reference sequence): LNHNV, YYDKDF. From its cysteine to its phenylalanine, the CDR3 spans 13 amino acids. No DNA sequence was recorded. Sequencing was performed on an Illumina HiSeq 2000. 5'RACE template switching, by which a universal primer site and unique molecular identifiers were added, was used to make TCR beta cDNA libraries. Priming for cDNA synthesis came from the TCR beta constant segment, and two successive PCR amplification steps followed. The authors' pipeline ran thus. MIGEC handled demultiplexing of the reads and grouping by UMI, while MiTCR was used to assemble and quantify clonotypes. To exclude erroneous sequences, only TCR cDNA sequences supported by at least two reads were retained. The tcR package was used for downstream repertoire analysis, and clonotypes were matched across fractions by CDR3 nucleotide sequence plus V segment. VDJmatch was used to annotate antigen specificity against VDJdb, with one amino acid substitution in CDR3 allowed. Reads reprocessed by TCRdb are summarized as one entry per CDR3 protein sequence, and DNA is absent. The V and J calls and clone size are TCRdb's, not the authors'. The data table for this sample lists 350,000 to 400,000 distinct CDR3 sequences. The biggest ten clones account for about 10% of the sample.

This TCR came from a woman in her 50s in good health. Donor details come from another sample of the same person, matched by shared clones. The material sequenced was blood T cells: a sorted CD56 or NKG2C T cell subset, CD4+ or CD8+ T cells, or bulk PBMC T cells (not recorded which). The chain links TRBV15 with TRBJ2-7. CDR3 sequence: CATSREVRLEQYF.